The next 20 T cell receptor beta chains were all read from a single sample in a study of cytomegalovirus exposure and HLA in healthy donors. Some clones are missing from TCRdb's copy, which holds only in-frame ones; the method was immunoSEQ multiplex PCR. Here the sample spans some 54,000 clones, 75% to 95% being singletons. Source material: PBMCs. Receptor source: a man younger than 35 in good health and CMV-seronegative.

The rearrangement uses TRBV2 and TRBJ2-1; 8 bases fit TRBD1. The CDR3 has 15 residues. V lost 5 bases to trimming and J lost 5 bases; unmatched junction nucleotides: 8. In germline, CDR1 is SNHLY, CDR2 FYNNEI. The CDR3 bases are TGTGCCAGCAGTTTACGACAGGGGCTGAACAATGAGCAGTTCTTC. It is translated as CASSLRQGLNNEQFF.

This clone has only one observation. The chain links TRBV11-3 to TRBJ2-2, with TRBD2 matching over 13 bases. With 4 bases clipped from V and 3 bases from J, the junction kept 5 bases outside the gene matches. The germline V gene has CDR1 SGHNT and CDR2 YENEEA. This CDR3 has 17 residues. This chain's CDR3 is CASSSGLAGPYTGELFF. The CDR3 DNA reads TGTGCCAGCAGCTCGGGACTAGCGGGGCCGTACACCGGGGAGCTGTTTTTT. The variable domain in full, with the rest retrieved from reference TRBV11-3 and TRBJ2-2, is EAGVVQSPRYKIIEKKQPVAFWCNPISGHNTLYWYLQNLGQGPELLIRYENEEAVDDSQLPKDRFSAERLKGVDSTLKIQPAELGDSAVYLCASSSGLAGPYTGELFFGEGSRLTVL.

The V gene is TRBV19, the J gene TRBJ1-5, with a possible D match to TRBD1 (6 bases). The CDR3 has 14 residues. Germline CDR1 is LNHDA and CDR2 is SQIVND (reference sequence). V shed 2 bases and J shed 7 bases, with 12 bases lying between them. CDR3: CASSITQGNQPQHF. The CDR3 DNA sequence: TGTGCCAGTAGTATAACTCAGGGGAACCAGCCCCAGCATTTT.

This clone came up once. The chain links TRBV29-1 to TRBJ2-2; D remains unclear. Germline V gene data show CDR1 as SQVTM and CDR2 as ANQGSEA. The CDR3 loop spans 13 amino acids. With 6 bases removed from V and 2 bases from J, the gap between germline ends came to 10 bases. The DNA of the CDR3 is TGCAGCGTCGAGTCCCCTAACACCGGGGAGCTGTTTTTT. Residues: CSVESPNTGELFF.

This chain links TRBV27 with TRBJ1-4; 8 bases match TRBD1. J gave up 12 bases and V 6 bases, and 12 bases lay outside the gene matches. CDR1 and CDR2 (germline): MNHEY, SMNVEV (reference sequence). This CDR3 region has 14 residues. The DNA of the CDR3 is TGTGCCAGCAGACCCCAGGGGGCCTGGTCGGAACTGTTTTTT. This translates into CASRPQGAWSELFF.

The rearrangement joins TRBV19 to TRBJ1-2; a possible D gene is TRBD1 (6 bases). This CDR3 has 16 amino acids. V lost 7 bases to trimming and J lost 8 bases, with 26 bases between them. Germline CDR1 and CDR2: LNHDA and SQIVND (reference sequence). CDR3 coding DNA: TGTGCCAGTACCGGGGGGCTATCGGATCGCGTTGGAGGCTACACCTTC. The encoded protein is CASTGGLSDRVGGYTF. The variable domain in full, completed from reference TRBV19 and TRBJ1-2, reads DGGITQSPKYLFRKEGQNVTLSCEQNLNHDAMYWYRQDPGQGLRLIYYSQIVNDFQKGDIAEGYSVSREKKESFPLTVTSAQKNPTAFYLCASTGGLSDRVGGYTFGSGTRLTVV.

In this sample, this clone turned up a few times. The chain employs TRBV4-2 and TRBJ1-5; 10 nucleotides line up with TRBD1. Per germline, CDR1 LGHNA and CDR2 YNFKEQ. The CDR3 extends over 15 amino acids. V gave up 4 bases and J gave up 4 bases; unmatched junction bases: 4. CDR3 nucleotides: TGTGCCAGCAGCCGACCGGGACAGGGGAATCAGCCCCAGCATTTT. It translates to CASSRPGQGNQPQHF.

Only one count was recorded for this clone. V usage is TRBV11-2 and J usage is TRBJ2-7; D is perhaps TRBD2 (6 bases). The CDR3 is 15 amino acids. The germline V and J ends were trimmed by 1 base and 1 base, with 11 bases remaining between them. Germline V gives CDR1 SGHAT, CDR2 FQNNGV. DNA of the CDR3: TGTGCCAGCAGCTTAGCCGCGGAGGGTTCCTACGAGCAGTACTTC. Its protein is CASSLAAEGSYEQYF.

The chain combines TRBV6-1 with TRBJ1-3; TRBD1 is a possible D gene (5 bases). The CDR3 is made up of 13 amino acids. Germline V gives CDR1 MNHNS, CDR2 SASEGT. The V end was cut by 7 bases, the J end by 2 bases, with 9 bases between. CDR3 region: CASIETAGNTIYF. CDR3 in DNA: TGTGCCAGCATTGAGACAGCTGGAAACACCATATATTTT.

V gene TRBV18 combines with J gene TRBJ2-3; 12 bases fit TRBD2. This CDR3 comprises 17 residues. Germline V CDR1 and CDR2: KGHSH, LQKENI. V was pared by 3 bases and J by 6 bases, with 10 bases of the junction left unmatched. In DNA, the CDR3 is TGTGCCAGCTCACCGCTCTTACTAGCGGGAGGTGGTGATACGCAGTATTTT. Protein: CASSPLLLAGGGDTQYF.

The J gene is TRBJ1-2, the V gene TRBV19, with unresolved D. Germline lookup yields CDR1 LNHDA and CDR2 SQIVND (reference sequence). The CDR3 contains 14 residues. V lost 5 bases and J 3 bases, leaving 13 bases between the germline ends. CDR3 in DNA: TGTGCCAGTAGTTCTATCTACGGGGACTATGGCTACACCTTC. Protein product: CASSSIYGDYGYTF.

J is TRBJ2-1 and V is TRBV28; 10 bases agree with TRBD2. Germline V gene lookup returns CDR1 MDHEN and CDR2 SYDVKM. V lost 5 bases, J lost 4 bases, and 11 bases stayed unmatched. This CDR3 is built from 17 residues. CDR3 sequence reads: CASSPPGPSGSYNEQFF. The CDR3, as DNA: TGTGCCAGCAGTCCCCCCGGCCCTAGCGGGAGTTACAATGAGCAGTTCTTC. Combining the CDR3 with reference TRBV28 and TRBJ2-1 gives the whole variable domain DVKVTQSSRYLVKRTGEKVFLECVQDMDHENMFWYRQDPGLGLRLIYFSYDVKMKEKGDIPEGYSVSREKKERFSLILESASTNQTSMYLCASSPPGPSGSYNEQFFGPGTRLTVL.

The V and J genes are TRBV4-1 and TRBJ2-1; weak D call: TRBD1 (6 bases). V was clipped by 4 bases and J by 2 bases, with 15 bases between them. Germline values: CDR1 MGHRA, CDR2 YSYEKL. The CDR3 totals 16 residues. In DNA, the CDR3 is TGCGCCAGCAGCCTATTACATGCAGGGGCCTACAATGAGCAGTTCTTC. Translating gives CASSLLHAGAYNEQFF.

The J gene is TRBJ1-5, the V gene TRBV14; TRBD1 agrees at 9 bases. The V and J ends lost 3 bases and 5 bases, in that order; junction bases with no gene match: 2. The CDR3 has 14 amino acids. Germline V gives CDR1 SGHDN, CDR2 FVKESK. The CDR3 DNA reads as TGTGCCAGCAGCCATACAGGGGGCGATCAGCCCCAGCATTTT. Translation: CASSHTGGDQPQHF.

This clone was picked up a small number of times. The chain couples TRBV30 to TRBJ1-1, with D uncertain. Germline lookup yields CDR1 GTSNPN and CDR2 SVGIG (reference sequence). Trimming shortened V by 4 bases and J by 9 bases, and 12 bases separated the two germline ends. The CDR3 spans 11 residues. The CDR3: CAWIKIEQAFF. The CDR3 bases are TGTGCCTGGATAAAAATCGAGCAAGCTTTCTTT.

This chain uses TRBV6-1 with TRBJ1-3; D unclear. V lost 3 bases to trimming and J lost 0 bases, with 12 bases between them. CDR1 and CDR2 (germline): MNHNS, SASEGT. The CDR3 spans 16 residues. CDR3 loop: CASSDHRKSSGNTIYF. CDR3 nucleotide sequence: TGTGCCAGCAGTGACCACCGTAAGAGCTCTGGAAACACCATATATTTT.

The V gene is TRBV4-2, the J gene TRBJ1-1; D gene ambiguous. CDR3 size: 11 residues. Between the trimmed V and J ends, which lost 3 bases and 6 bases, there was a span of 5 bases. Germline assignment: CDR1 LGHNA and CDR2 YNFKEQ. CDR3 region: CASSQSAEAFF. The CDR3 DNA reads TGTGCCAGCAGCCAGTCTGCTGAAGCTTTCTTT.

The V gene is TRBV4-1, the J gene TRBJ1-5; D is perhaps TRBD1 (5 bases). Germline values: CDR1 MGHRA, CDR2 YSYEKL. V was pared by 5 bases and J by 7 bases, with 18 bases between. CDR3 length equals 15 residues. The CDR3 sequence is CASSGRAGVNQPQHF. DNA for the CDR3: TGCGCCAGCAGCGGAAGAGCGGGGGTCAACCAGCCCCAGCATTTT.

In its sample, this clone was seen once. This sequence joins TRBV9 and TRBJ2-3; D perhaps matches TRBD2 (6 bases). The CDR3 contains 15 residues. V lost 4 bases and J 7 bases, leaving 19 bases between the germline ends. The germline CDR1 and CDR2 sequences are SGDLS and YYNGEE. CDR3 in DNA: TGTGCCAGCAGCCCAAACCAGCGGGCACGAAATACGCAGTATTTT. Protein product: CASSPNQRARNTQYF.

V gene TRBV5-6 combines with J gene TRBJ2-2; no firm D call. The CDR3 contains 14 residues. V was pared by 1 base and J by 0 bases, with 4 bases between. Germline CDR1 is SGHDT and CDR2 is YYEEEE. The CDR3 here is CASSLLANTGELFF. The CDR3 DNA reads TGTGCCAGCAGCTTGCTAGCGAACACCGGGGAGCTGTTTTTT.